These T cell receptor beta chains were read from a single sample in a study of blood T cell repertoires in COVID-19. TCRdb's copy holds only in-frame clones and misses some; the assay was immunoSEQ multiplex PCR. The repertoire has about 200,000 clones, 87% of them found once; the top ten carry 2% to 2.5%. Specimen: PBMCs or T cells enriched from blood (not recorded which). The receptors here all came from a woman in her twenties or thirties who had recovered from COVID-19. Each CDR3 is given with its conserved first and last residue. D genes are given only for firm matches. Size tells how often a clone was seen (once, few, many) or the class of an expanded clone, and some rows leave it out.

V gene	clone size	D gene	J gene	CDR3 DNA	CDR3 protein
TRBV5-8	-	-	TRBJ2-5	TGTGCCAGCAGCTCGGGGGAGAGGGTGCAAGAGACCCAGTACTTC	CASSSGERVQETQYF
TRBV28	-	-	TRBJ1-4	TGTGCCAGCAGTCCCGACACCAGTAATGAAAAACTGTTTTTT	CASSPDTSNEKLFF
TRBV27	once	-	TRBJ2-1	TGTGCCAGCAGTTTGTCCGGCAATGAGCAGTTCTTC	CASSLSGNEQFF
TRBV27	once	-	TRBJ1-6	TGTGCCAGCAGCCCCTCCCGGGGACAAATCTTTGATTCACCCCTCCACTTT	CASSPSRGQIFDSPLHF
TRBV6-5	-	-	TRBJ1-3	TGTGCCAGCAGGCGGGGGGGGAACCCTGGAAACACCATATATTTT	CASRRGGNPGNTIYF
TRBV28	-	TRBD1	TRBJ1-5	TGTGCCAGCTCCGGGACAGGGGAAAGTCAGCCCCAGCATTTT	CASSGTGESQPQHF
TRBV3-1/TRBV3-2	-	-	TRBJ2-2	TGTGCCAGCAGCCAAGCATGGCCCGGGGAGCTGTTTTTT	CASSQAWPGELFF
TRBV7-9	-	TRBD1	TRBJ2-3	TGTGCCAGCAGCTTAGAGGGACAGGGGACAGATACGCAGTATTTT	CASSLEGQGTDTQYF
TRBV7-9	-	-	TRBJ2-2	TGTGCCAGCAGCTTTAGGGGGGGCCCCTTGGGCACCGGGGAGCTGTTTTTT	CASSFRGGPLGTGELFF
TRBV9	-	TRBD2	TRBJ2-5	TGTGCCAGCATGTCTGGACTAGCGGGAGGAAAAGAGACCCAGTACTTC	CASMSGLAGGKETQYF
TRBV7-3	-	TRBD2	TRBJ2-3	TGTGCCAGCAGCTTAGCGGGGGGGCGCACAGATACGCAGTATTTT	CASSLAGGRTDTQYF
TRBV29-1	-	-	TRBJ1-2	TGCAGCGTTGCCGAAGGGGCCAACTATGGCTACACCTTC	CSVAEGANYGYTF
TRBV18	-	-	TRBJ1-1	TGTGCCAGCTCCACTGCTATGAACACTGAAGCTTTCTTT	CASSTAMNTEAFF
TRBV5-1	once	-	TRBJ1-6	TGCGCCAGCAGCCCGATGACAGATAATTCACCCCTCCACTTT	CASSPMTDNSPLHF
TRBV6-5	few	TRBD1	TRBJ1-2	TGTGCCAGCAGCTCAGACAGGGGAGGCTACACCTTC	CASSSDRGGYTF
TRBV24-1	-	TRBD2	TRBJ2-2	TGTGCCACCAGTGATTTGCGGGCGGGAGGGGGCACCGGGGAGCTGTTTTTT	CATSDLRAGGGTGELFF
TRBV27	-	-	TRBJ2-2	TGTGCCAGCAGTGACAGTGCGAACACCGGGGAGCTGTTTTTT	CASSDSANTGELFF
TRBV4-1	-	-	TRBJ1-5	TGCGCCAGCAGCCAGGGCCTGGGCAGACGTAATCAGCCCCAGCATTTT	CASSQGLGRRNQPQHF
TRBV19	-	TRBD1	TRBJ1-4	TGTGCCAGTAGTTCCTCAGGGGGTAATGAAAAACTGTTTTTT	CASSSSGGNEKLFF
TRBV9	-	TRBD2	TRBJ2-3	TGTGCCAGCAGCACTACTAGCGGGACAGATACGCAGTATTTT	CASSTTSGTDTQYF
TRBV7-9	-	-	TRBJ1-1	TGTGCCAGCAGCTTAGGAAGCGGGGCGGGCACTGAAGCTTTCTTT	CASSLGSGAGTEAFF
TRBV25-1	-	-	TRBJ1-2	TGTGCCAGCAGTGGGGAGACCGGACTCTATGGCTACACCTTC	CASSGETGLYGYTF